These T cell receptor beta chains were read from a single sample in a study of regulatory T cells in long-lasting Graves disease. TCRdb reanalysed the multiplex PCR reads using MiXCR and keeps one entry per CDR3 protein. In the table there are approximately 400,000 distinct CDR3 sequences, about 16% of which are singletons. Sequenced here: peripheral blood mononuclear cells (PBMCs), sampled at new diagnosis, from a patient treated with antithyroid drugs. All receptors come from a female donor with Graves disease. Both conserved end residues are part of each CDR3. D genes are given only for firm matches. Not every row has a clone size; where given, it reads once, few, many or a size class.

abundance	v_gene	d_gene	j_gene	CDR3nt	CDR3aa
many	TRBV20-1	.	TRBJ1-1	TGCAGTGCTAGAGGGCCGTACACTGAAGCTTTCTTT	CSARGPYTEAFF
few	TRBV7-9	.	TRBJ2-7	TGTGCCAGCAGTCCTCCGGGGGACACATACGAGCAGTACTTC	CASSPPGDTYEQYF
.	TRBV19	.	TRBJ2-3	TGTGCCAGTAGTATTGCGGACGGAAGCACAGATACGCAGTATTTT	CASSIADGSTDTQYF
many	TRBV27	.	TRBJ1-5	TGTGCCAGCAGTTTAATGTCGACAGGCGACAATCAGCCCCAGCATTTT	CASSLMSTGDNQPQHF
few	TRBV29-1	TRBD1	TRBJ2-5	TGCAGCGCCCCAAGGACAGGGCTCCCAGAGACCCAGTACTTC	CSAPRTGLPETQYF
many	TRBV18	.	TRBJ2-5	TGTGCCAGCTCACCGGACCTTCGGGAGACCCAGTACTTC	CASSPDLRETQYF
many	TRBV20-1	TRBD1	TRBJ1-5	TGCAGTGCCCAGGGACAGGGTTCGCCCTTAGCAGGGCAGCCCCAGCATTTT	CSAQGQGSPLAGQPQHF
few	TRBV13	.	TRBJ1-4	TGTGCCAGCAGAGTGCGTGCAACTAATGAAAAACTGTTTTTT	CASRVRATNEKLFF
.	TRBV12-3/TRBV12-4	.	TRBJ1-3	TGTGCCAGCAGTTTGAACAGCTTCTCTGGAAACACCATATATTTT	CASSLNSFSGNTIYF
many	TRBV12-5	TRBD1	TRBJ1-1	TGTGCTAGTGGTCCGAGGGCAGGGGGCCTGAAAGCTTTCTTT	CASGPRAGGLKAFF
few	TRBV24-1	TRBD1	TRBJ1-4	TGTGCCACCAGTGACGCCGGGACAGGGGTAGAAAAACTGTTTTTT	CATSDAGTGVEKLFF
few	TRBV6-4	.	TRBJ1-5	TGTGCCAGCCCCCCCGGAGCACAGCCCCAGCATTTT	CASPPGAQPQHF
many	TRBV12-3/TRBV12-4	.	TRBJ2-7	TGTGCCAGCAGTTTCCTAACTAGTTCCTACGAGCAGTACTTC	CASSFLTSSYEQYF
.	TRBV19	.	TRBJ1-5	TGTGCCAGTAGTATACAAGCGGGTCAGCCCCAGCATTTT	CASSIQAGQPQHF
few	TRBV4-1	.	TRBJ2-4	TGCGCCAGCAGCCTTAGTCCAGGGGCAGCCAAAAACATTCAGTACTTC	CASSLSPGAAKNIQYF
few	TRBV5-1	TRBD1	TRBJ1-3	TGCGCCAGCAGCCTTACCGGGACAGGGGTTGGTACCATATATTTT	CASSLTGTGVGTIYF
many	TRBV6-1	TRBD2	TRBJ2-7	TGTGCCAGCGCAAGGACTAGCGGCCCCTACGAGCAGTACTTC	CASARTSGPYEQYF
.	TRBV20-1	TRBD2	TRBJ2-5	TGCAGTGCTATACGCGGGAGGGCTAACCAGTACTTC	CSAIRGRANQYF
many	TRBV3-1	.	TRBJ1-2	TGTGCCAGCAGCCTAAGAGGGCAGGGCCTCATCTATGGCTACACCTTC	CASSLRGQGLIYGYTF
few	TRBV19	.	TRBJ1-5	TGTGCCAGTAGTTCGTCCTCCTGGGACAGCAATCAGCCCCAGCATTTT	CASSSSSWDSNQPQHF
many	TRBV9	.	TRBJ1-2	TGTGCCAGCAGCGCAACAGTCCGATCGTTTGGCTACACCTTC	CASSATVRSFGYTF
many	TRBV27	.	TRBJ2-3	TGTGCCAGCAGTTTAGCAGTTGAGAGTCCGCAGTATTTT	CASSLAVESPQYF
many	TRBV7-6	TRBD2	TRBJ2-7	TGTGCCAGCAGCTTAACTAGCGGGAGGGCCCGGGGCGAGCAGTACTTC	CASSLTSGRARGEQYF
many	TRBV10-1	TRBD2	TRBJ2-3	TGCGCCAGCAGTGAGACGGGGACTAGGGAAGATACGCAGTATTTT	CASSETGTREDTQYF
many	TRBV20-1	.	TRBJ1-6	TGCAGTGTATCGAGGACAGTCCAGAATTCACCCCTCCACTTT	CSVSRTVQNSPLHF
many	TRBV12-3/TRBV12-4	TRBD1	TRBJ1-1	TGTGCCAGCAGTGGGGACAGGGGGCGAATATCTTTCTTT	CASSGDRGRISFF
.	TRBV28	.	TRBJ1-5	TGTGCCAGCAGTGACCCCGGGACACTTAGCAATCAGCCCCAGCATTTT	CASSDPGTLSNQPQHF